The source of this TCR beta chain is a study of identical twins. Between the trimmed V and J ends, which lost 3 bases and 0 bases, there was a span of 6 bases. This CDR3 has 13 residues. In TCRdb, the 5' RACE reads were re-called with MiXCR into one record per CDR3 protein. The sample lists under 800,000 distinct CDR3 sequences, about 20% occurring once. This clonotype has ten or more counts. This sample was also put to use in a study of T cells expressing NK-cell markers.

This receptor was taken from a woman aged 18-29 years in good health. The chain has TRBV12-3 or TRBV12-4 and TRBJ2-7; D gene uncertain. The sequenced sample consisted of PBMCs. In DNA form, the CDR3 reads TGTGCCAGCAGTTTTTCAGACTCCTACGAGCAGTACTTC. It specifies CASSFSDSYEQYF.